This section outlines one T cell receptor beta chain sequence together with its context. These data originate in a study of blood T cell repertoires in COVID-19. In the study overall: Sample material is recorded as cDNA or gDNA derived from T cells, B-cell-depleted T cells, or PBMCs.

TCRdb's copy holds only in-frame clones and misses some; the assay was immunoSEQ multiplex PCR. The table shows some 320,000 clones, with roughly 86% occurring only once. CDR3 size: 14 residues. Germline CDR1 is SQVTM and CDR2 is ANQGSEA. V was pared by 7 bases and J by 3 bases, with 9 bases of the junction left unmatched. Recruitment covered roughly 24 US areas and drew participants whose ages spanned roughly 18 to 90 years. Clinical history as reported by participants underpinned cohort assignment. Cohort 3 donors counted as recovered after two negative PCRs, clearance, or resolved symptoms. The sample consisted of PBMCs or T cells enriched from blood (not recorded which). V is TRBV29-1 and J is TRBJ2-3, with 8 positions matching TRBD2. The sequence derives from a woman under 40 who had recovered from COVID-19. The CDR3 coding sequence is TGCAGCGCCCGGGGCGGGGGGACTACAGATACGCAGTATTTT. It encodes CSARGGGTTDTQYF.